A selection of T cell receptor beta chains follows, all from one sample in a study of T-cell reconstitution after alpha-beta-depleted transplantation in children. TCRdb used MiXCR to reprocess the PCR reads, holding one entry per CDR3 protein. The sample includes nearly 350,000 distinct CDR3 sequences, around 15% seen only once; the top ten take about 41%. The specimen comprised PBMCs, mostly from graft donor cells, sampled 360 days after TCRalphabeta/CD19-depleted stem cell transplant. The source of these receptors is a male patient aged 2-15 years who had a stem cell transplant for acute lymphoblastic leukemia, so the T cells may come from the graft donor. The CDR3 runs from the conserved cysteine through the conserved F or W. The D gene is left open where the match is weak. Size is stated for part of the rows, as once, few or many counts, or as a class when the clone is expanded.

cdr3_nt: TGTGCTAGCAGCTTAGGAGCGGTGAATGAGCAGTTCTTC
cdr3_aa: CASSLGAVNEQFF
cdr3_length: 13
j_call: TRBJ2-1
clone_size: NA
v_call: TRBV7-7
d_call: NA

cdr3_nt: TGTGCCAGCAGCCAAAGCCCCCCTGGACTGGATACGCAGTATTTT
cdr3_aa: CASSQSPPGLDTQYF
cdr3_length: 15
j_call: TRBJ2-3
clone_size: few
v_call: TRBV3-1
d_call: NA

cdr3_nt: TGCAGTGCTAGAACCCAGCTAGTGAAGGGCTACGAGCAGTACTTC
cdr3_aa: CSARTQLVKGYEQYF
cdr3_length: 15
j_call: TRBJ2-7
clone_size: few
v_call: TRBV20-1
d_call: NA

cdr3_nt: TGTGCCGCCCTCGCCGGGACAGGGTACGAGCAGTACTTC
cdr3_aa: CAALAGTGYEQYF
cdr3_length: 13
j_call: TRBJ2-7
clone_size: NA
v_call: TRBV2
d_call: TRBD1

cdr3_nt: TGTGCCATCTCACCGACACTAGCCAAAAACATTCAGTACTTC
cdr3_aa: CAISPTLAKNIQYF
cdr3_length: 14
j_call: TRBJ2-4
clone_size: few
v_call: TRBV10-3
d_call: NA

cdr3_nt: TGCGCCAGCAGGGCAGATGCAGATACGCAGTATTTT
cdr3_aa: CASRADADTQYF
cdr3_length: 12
j_call: TRBJ2-3
clone_size: many
v_call: TRBV10-2
d_call: NA

cdr3_nt: TGTGCCAGCAGTTCCGGACACTACGAGCAGTACTTC
cdr3_aa: CASSSGHYEQYF
cdr3_length: 12
j_call: TRBJ2-7
clone_size: many
v_call: TRBV12-3/TRBV12-4
d_call: NA

cdr3_nt: TGTGCCATCAGTGAGGGGACAGTAAACATTCAGTACTTC
cdr3_aa: CAISEGTVNIQYF
cdr3_length: 13
j_call: TRBJ2-4
clone_size: few
v_call: TRBV10-3
d_call: TRBD1

cdr3_nt: TGCGCCAGCAGCACCCCGGGACTAGCGGGTCTTACCTACAATGAGCAGTTCTTC
cdr3_aa: CASSTPGLAGLTYNEQFF
cdr3_length: 18
j_call: TRBJ2-1
clone_size: many
v_call: TRBV5-1
d_call: TRBD2

cdr3_nt: TGCGCCAGCAGCTTGGTGGTTAACACCGGGGAGCTGTTTTTT
cdr3_aa: CASSLVVNTGELFF
cdr3_length: 14
j_call: TRBJ2-2
clone_size: many
v_call: TRBV5-1
d_call: NA

cdr3_nt: TGTGCCAGCAGCTTAGCGACAGCCCCCTACTACGAGCAGTACTTC
cdr3_aa: CASSLATAPYYEQYF
cdr3_length: 15
j_call: TRBJ2-7
clone_size: many
v_call: TRBV11-2
d_call: NA

cdr3_nt: TGTGCCAGCAGCGTAGGGGGGGAACGCTATGGCTACACCTTC
cdr3_aa: CASSVGGERYGYTF
cdr3_length: 14
j_call: TRBJ1-2
clone_size: few
v_call: TRBV9
d_call: NA

cdr3_nt: TGTGCCAGCGGCGAGCGGGAGAACCGGGATGAGCAGTTCTTC
cdr3_aa: CASGERENRDEQFF
cdr3_length: 14
j_call: TRBJ2-1
clone_size: few
v_call: TRBV12-3/TRBV12-4
d_call: TRBD2

cdr3_nt: TGCGCCAGCAGCTTGGACGATCGGGGCACTGAAGCTTTCTTT
cdr3_aa: CASSLDDRGTEAFF
cdr3_length: 14
j_call: TRBJ1-1
clone_size: NA
v_call: TRBV5-1
d_call: NA

cdr3_nt: TGTGCCAGCAGCCATGATACGTGGGAGCAGTACTTC
cdr3_aa: CASSHDTWEQYF
cdr3_length: 12
j_call: TRBJ2-7
clone_size: NA
v_call: TRBV4-2
d_call: NA

cdr3_nt: TGTGCCAGCAGCTTAGGAGCGGGAGGGCCAGGGGATACGCAGTATTTT
cdr3_aa: CASSLGAGGPGDTQYF
cdr3_length: 16
j_call: TRBJ2-3
clone_size: NA
v_call: TRBV11-2
d_call: TRBD2

cdr3_nt: TGCGCCAGCAGCCAAGCGACTAGCGGGAGGGCCTCTGAGCAGTTCTTC
cdr3_aa: CASSQATSGRASEQFF
cdr3_length: 16
j_call: TRBJ2-1
clone_size: few
v_call: TRBV4-1
d_call: TRBD2

cdr3_nt: TGCGCCAGCAGCCAAGATCGTAACGGGCCTAGCGCGAACTACGAGCAGTACTTC
cdr3_aa: CASSQDRNGPSANYEQYF
cdr3_length: 18
j_call: TRBJ2-7
clone_size: few
v_call: TRBV4-1
d_call: NA

cdr3_nt: TGTGCCAGCAGTCAGAATTCCAGGGGGTTCTCTGGAAACACCATATATTTT
cdr3_aa: CASSQNSRGFSGNTIYF
cdr3_length: 17
j_call: TRBJ1-3
clone_size: NA
v_call: TRBV12-3/TRBV12-4
d_call: TRBD1

cdr3_nt: TGCGCCAGCAGCTCGTTGCTAGCGGGACACGGGGAGCTGTTTTTT
cdr3_aa: CASSSLLAGHGELFF
cdr3_length: 15
j_call: TRBJ2-2
clone_size: NA
v_call: TRBV5-1
d_call: TRBD2

cdr3_nt: TGTGCCAGCAGTTACAGGGGGCCCCAGCATTTT
cdr3_aa: CASSYRGPQHF
cdr3_length: 11
j_call: TRBJ1-5
clone_size: NA
v_call: TRBV28
d_call: TRBD1

cdr3_nt: TGCGCCAGCAGCTTGGGGATTGCGGATACGCAGTATTTT
cdr3_aa: CASSLGIADTQYF
cdr3_length: 13
j_call: TRBJ2-3
clone_size: many
v_call: TRBV5-1
d_call: NA

cdr3_nt: TGCGCCAGCGGAGCAGACCCGGGAAGGGTCTATGAGCAGTTCTTC
cdr3_aa: CASGADPGRVYEQFF
cdr3_length: 15
j_call: TRBJ2-1
clone_size: NA
v_call: TRBV5-1
d_call: NA

cdr3_nt: TGTGCCAGCAGTTGGGGGGAACCCGGCCCTGAGCAGTTCTTC
cdr3_aa: CASSWGEPGPEQFF
cdr3_length: 14
j_call: TRBJ2-1
clone_size: few
v_call: TRBV28
d_call: NA

cdr3_nt: TGTGCCAGCAGCCGCTGGGGCGCGATTAATGAAAAACTGTTTTTT
cdr3_aa: CASSRWGAINEKLFF
cdr3_length: 15
j_call: TRBJ1-4
clone_size: few
v_call: TRBV4-2
d_call: NA

cdr3_nt: TGTGCCAGCAGTTTATCACCCCCCGGGATAGCGGGAGATGTCGAGACCCAGTACTTC
cdr3_aa: CASSLSPPGIAGDVETQYF
cdr3_length: 19
j_call: TRBJ2-5
clone_size: few
v_call: TRBV28
d_call: TRBD2

cdr3_nt: TGTGCCAGCAGTTGGGTAAACGGGCCCCCGGGACTACCTCAGTTCTTC
cdr3_aa: CASSWVNGPPGLPQFF
cdr3_length: 16
j_call: TRBJ2-1
clone_size: few
v_call: TRBV28
d_call: TRBD2

cdr3_nt: TGTGCCAGCAGTTTTCGCCTAGCGGGAGTAACTGAGCAGTACTTC
cdr3_aa: CASSFRLAGVTEQYF
cdr3_length: 15
j_call: TRBJ2-7
clone_size: NA
v_call: TRBV27
d_call: TRBD2

cdr3_nt: TGTGCCATCAGTGTTAGGGGACAGTCTGATACGCAGTATTTT
cdr3_aa: CAISVRGQSDTQYF
cdr3_length: 14
j_call: TRBJ2-3
clone_size: many
v_call: TRBV10-3
d_call: TRBD1

cdr3_nt: TGCAGCGTTGAAGGAGGGGTTCTCATCACAGATACGCAGTATTTT
cdr3_aa: CSVEGGVLITDTQYF
cdr3_length: 15
j_call: TRBJ2-3
clone_size: NA
v_call: TRBV29-1
d_call: NA

cdr3_nt: TGTGCCAGCAGCGACGCCACCGGGAAGACCCAGTACTTC
cdr3_aa: CASSDATGKTQYF
cdr3_length: 13
j_call: TRBJ2-5
clone_size: few
v_call: TRBV7-8
d_call: NA

cdr3_nt: TGTGCCTGGGCCGGTTTAAGGGGATATTTCACAGATACGCAGTATTTT
cdr3_aa: CAWAGLRGYFTDTQYF
cdr3_length: 16
j_call: TRBJ2-3
clone_size: NA
v_call: TRBV30
d_call: NA

cdr3_nt: TGTGCCACCAGCAGGGGAGGGACTGCTACTGGCTACGAGCAGTACTTC
cdr3_aa: CATSRGGTATGYEQYF
cdr3_length: 16
j_call: TRBJ2-7
clone_size: NA
v_call: TRBV15
d_call: TRBD2

cdr3_nt: TGTGCCAGCAGCCAAGAATGGGGCTACGAGCAGTACTTC
cdr3_aa: CASSQEWGYEQYF
cdr3_length: 13
j_call: TRBJ2-7
clone_size: NA
v_call: TRBV14
d_call: NA

cdr3_nt: TGTGCCAGCAGGGGCCTGTCGACAGGTCGAGGAGAGACCCAGTACTTC
cdr3_aa: CASRGLSTGRGETQYF
cdr3_length: 16
j_call: TRBJ2-5
clone_size: few
v_call: TRBV6-1
d_call: NA

cdr3_nt: TGTGCCAGCAGTTTGGGGAGGGCCACAGGGGAGCAGTACTTC
cdr3_aa: CASSLGRATGEQYF
cdr3_length: 14
j_call: TRBJ2-7
clone_size: NA
v_call: TRBV12-3/TRBV12-4
d_call: NA

cdr3_nt: TGCGCCAGCAGCACCACAGGAGCCTACGAGCAGTACTTC
cdr3_aa: CASSTTGAYEQYF
cdr3_length: 13
j_call: TRBJ2-7
clone_size: many
v_call: TRBV5-1
d_call: NA

cdr3_nt: TGTGCCAGCAGCCGACTAGCGGGAGACTCCTACAATGAGCAGTTCTTC
cdr3_aa: CASSRLAGDSYNEQFF
cdr3_length: 16
j_call: TRBJ2-1
clone_size: NA
v_call: TRBV7-8
d_call: TRBD2

cdr3_nt: TGCGCCAGCAGCGTGGGTGGGTCGGGGGGCTACGAGCAGTACTTC
cdr3_aa: CASSVGGSGGYEQYF
cdr3_length: 15
j_call: TRBJ2-7
clone_size: NA
v_call: TRBV5-1
d_call: TRBD2

cdr3_nt: TGTGCCAGTAGTAGAAGCTCTGGGGCCAACGTCCTGACTTTC
cdr3_aa: CASSRSSGANVLTF
cdr3_length: 14
j_call: TRBJ2-6
clone_size: few
v_call: TRBV19
d_call: NA

cdr3_nt: TGCAGCCACACACTCCTAGTACGCCAAGAGACCCAGTACTTC
cdr3_aa: CSHTLLVRQETQYF
cdr3_length: 14
j_call: TRBJ2-5
clone_size: NA
v_call: TRBV29-1
d_call: NA

cdr3_nt: TGTGCCAGCAGTTCACGATACGAGCAGTACTTC
cdr3_aa: CASSSRYEQYF
cdr3_length: 11
j_call: TRBJ2-7
clone_size: few
v_call: TRBV28
d_call: NA

cdr3_nt: TGTGCCACCAGTGAGTCGGTAGGTGAGCAGTTCTTC
cdr3_aa: CATSESVGEQFF
cdr3_length: 12
j_call: TRBJ2-1
clone_size: few
v_call: TRBV24-1
d_call: NA